This T cell receptor (beta chain) derives from a study of T cell responses to AZD1222 COVID-19 vaccine. Here immunoSEQ multiplex PCR was the method, and the copy in TCRdb shows in-frame clones only, minus some. The table has around 100,000 clones, just over 85% seen once. This CDR3 is built from 16 residues. The germline V gene encodes CDR1 MNHNS and CDR2 SASEGT. Trimming stripped 0 bases from V and 3 bases from J, with 15 bases between. The sequences come from peripheral blood, collected on day 0 of AZD1222 vaccination. The rearrangement links TRBV6-1 to TRBJ2-7, with a possible D match to TRBD2 (6 bases). This receptor was obtained from an adult in good health. The CDR3 DNA is TGTGCCAGCAGTGAAGCTATGCGGGGCTGGAACTACGAGCAGTACTTC. Its protein product is CASSEAMRGWNYEQYF.